What follows are 15 T cell receptor beta chains derived from one specimen sequenced in a study of human T cells and chemical hapten exposure (TCRdb year 2021). Receptor libraries were prepared by RACE. Reads for this sample came from a NextSeq 500. TCRdb applied fastp at Q25 and MiXCR to the public reads, then kept only in-frame beta chains. Merged by CDR3 protein, the rows form single entries marked with the most common genes and DNA. The sample table shows about 85,000 distinct CDR3 sequences, and roughly 11% are seen once. The ten biggest clones cover more than 1.5% of the sample. The sample's time point label is to be understood as: patch test 2, 6 weeks after DPC sensitization. The treatment or condition label for this specimen denotes: therapeutic diphenylcyclopropenone sensitization with weekly scalp DPC. Specimen: whole blood, collected in connection with sensitization to the hapten diphenylcyclopropenone (DPC). These receptors were taken from a young man with alopecia areata. Some clones in this sample may be carry-over from other donors' samples.

CDR3 in amino acids: CTGDGGGSYNEQFF. The CDR3 nucleotides are TGTACCGGGGACGGCGGGGGCTCCTACAATGAGCAGTTCTTC. The chain joins TRBV2 to TRBJ2-1; 7 bases align to TRBD2. CDR3 length: 14 residues. CDR1 is SNHLY, CDR2 FYNNEI, per germline.

In its sample, this clonotype was seen a few times. The chain carries TRBV2 and TRBJ1-1, with 7 bases lining up with TRBD1. With V trimmed by 2 bases and J by 4 bases, 4 bases remained unmatched. CDR1 and CDR2 (germline): SNHLY, FYNNEI. The CDR3 sequence is 14 residues long. DNA for the CDR3: TGTGCCAGCAGTGAAAGGGGGCGATTCACTGAAGCTTTCTTT. It translates to CASSERGRFTEAFF.

In this sample, this clonotype turned up many times. The chain recombines TRBV4-1 with TRBJ2-5, with 13 bases lining up with TRBD2. Germline trimming cut 0 bases from V and 7 bases from J; bases unmatched to any gene: 5. The germline V gene has CDR1 MGHRA and CDR2 YSYEKL. The CDR3 is 16 amino acids. DNA for the CDR3: TGCGCCAGCAGCCAAGAAGGGACTAGCGGGGTGGGGACCCAGTACTTC. Its protein is CASSQEGTSGVGTQYF.

This clonotype occurred once. The chain carries TRBV4-1 and TRBJ2-5; D remains ambiguous. V was pared by 1 base and J by 7 bases, with 4 bases between. Germline CDR1 reads MGHRA; CDR2 reads YSYEKL. This CDR3 region has 11 residues. DNA for the CDR3: TGCGCCAGCAGCCAAGGTGGGACCCAGTACTTC. It translates to CASSQGGTQYF.

This clonotype was observed many times. The chain recombines TRBV7-9 with TRBJ1-2, with a weak D call TRBD1 (5 bases). The V gene lost 1 base and the J gene lost 6 bases, with 6 bases spanning the gap. CDR1 is SEHNR, CDR2 FQNEAQ, per germline (reference sequence). The CDR3 totals 12 residues. CDR3 DNA sequence: TGTGCCAGCAGCTTAGGAGGGGATGGCTACACCTTC. It encodes CASSLGGDGYTF.

This clonotype was picked up a small number of times. The V gene is TRBV5-5, the J gene TRBJ1-1, with unresolved D. This CDR3 is 15 amino acids long. V was pared by 2 bases and J by 1 base, with 12 bases between. Germline-derived CDR1 and CDR2 are SGHKS and YYEKEE (reference sequence). The CDR3 spells CASSLGMMGNTEAFF. CDR3 nucleotide sequence: TGTGCCAGCAGCTTAGGGATGATGGGGAACACTGAAGCTTTCTTT.

This clonotype was counted only a few times. The chain recombines TRBV12-3 or TRBV12-4 with TRBJ1-3, with D maybe TRBD1 (5 bases). The CDR3 loop spans 15 amino acids. Trimming removed 4 bases from V and 0 bases from J, with 10 bases in between. CDR3 sequence reads: CASSSLRVSGNTIYF. Here the CDR3 DNA reads TGTGCCAGCAGTTCGCTCAGGGTCTCTGGAAACACCATATATTTT.

This clonotype was seen a handful of times. The J gene is TRBJ2-2, the V gene TRBV11-2; no definite D call. The V gene's germline CDR1 is SGHAT and CDR2 FQNNGV. The CDR3 has 14 residues. V dropped 5 bases and J dropped 2 bases, with 9 bases sitting between them. This CDR3 is CASSTYSNTGELFF. CDR3 nucleotides: TGTGCCAGCAGCACCTACAGTAACACCGGGGAGCTGTTTTTT. The entire variable domain, with the rest obtained from reference TRBV11-2 and TRBJ2-2, is as follows: EAGVAQSPRYKIIEKRQSVAFWCNPISGHATLYWYQQILGQGPKLLIQFQNNGVVDDSQLPKDRFSAERLKGVDSTLKIQPAKLEDSAVYLCASSTYSNTGELFFGEGSRLTVL.

This clonotype occurred a few times. The rearrangement links TRBV29-1 to TRBJ2-7; TRBD1 might be the D (5 bases). Germline V gene lookup returns CDR1 SQVTM and CDR2 ANQGSEA. The CDR3 covers 12 residues. The germline V and J ends were trimmed by 6 bases and 2 bases, with 11 bases remaining between them. DNA for the CDR3: TGCAGCGTAATGACAGAAGCCTACGAGCAGTACTTC. As protein: CSVMTEAYEQYF.

V is TRBV24-1 and J is TRBJ2-2; D may match TRBD1 or TRBD2 (6 bases each). CDR1 is KGHDR, CDR2 SFDVKD, per germline. CDR3 length: 17 residues. Trimming shortened V by 1 base and J by 4 bases, and 15 bases separated the two germline ends. The CDR3 DNA follows: TGTGCCACCAGTGATTTCCGCCGCAGGGGAGGCACCGGGGAGCTGTTTTTT. Its translation is CATSDFRRRGGTGELFF.

The chain joins TRBV20-1 to TRBJ2-7; 9 bases line up with TRBD1. The CDR3 extends over 14 amino acids. Per germline, CDR1 DFQATT and CDR2 SNEGSKA (reference sequence). The V and J ends lost 1 base and 5 bases, in that order; junction bases with no gene match: 6. CDR3 residues: CSARGPGQGNEQYF. The CDR3 nucleotides read TGCAGTGCTAGAGGCCCGGGACAGGGAAACGAGCAGTACTTC.

This clonotype was counted a few times. This sequence joins TRBV4-3 and TRBJ2-7; no clear D. Trimming left V 1 base short and J 6 bases short, with 7 bases between. Germline CDR1 is LGHNA and CDR2 is YSLEER. The CDR3 totals 12 residues. The CDR3 DNA sequence: TGCGCCAGCAGCCAAGTGGGCCGCGAGCAGTACTTC. Its translation: CASSQVGREQYF.

V usage is TRBV7-2 and J usage is TRBJ1-1; D perhaps matches TRBD1 (6 bases). Germline assignment: CDR1 SGHTA and CDR2 FQGNSA. The CDR3 covers 12 residues. Trimming took 3 bases from V and 7 from J, leaving 9 bases between them. This CDR3 reads CASSLTGREAFF. The DNA for the CDR3 is TGTGCCAGCAGCTTGACAGGTCGTGAAGCTTTCTTT.

This clonotype was seen only a few times. J is TRBJ2-1 and V is TRBV20-1; D is undetermined. V was trimmed by 3 bases and J by 3 bases, leaving 3 bases between them. Germline assignment: CDR1 DFQATT and CDR2 SNEGSKA (reference sequence). This CDR3 is built from 11 residues. This chain's CDR3 is CSASNYNEQFF. The CDR3 bases are TGCAGTGCTAGCAACTACAATGAGCAGTTCTTC.

The chain recombines TRBV27 with TRBJ1-2; D is ambiguous. The V and J ends lost 3 bases and 5 bases respectively, with 16 bases between them. CDR1 MNHEY and CDR2 SMNVEV come from the germline V gene (reference sequence). The CDR3 totals 15 residues. The CDR3 region has the DNA TGTGCCAGCAGTTTCCTTAGACGGGATCCTTATGGCTACACCTTC. This encodes CASSFLRRDPYGYTF.